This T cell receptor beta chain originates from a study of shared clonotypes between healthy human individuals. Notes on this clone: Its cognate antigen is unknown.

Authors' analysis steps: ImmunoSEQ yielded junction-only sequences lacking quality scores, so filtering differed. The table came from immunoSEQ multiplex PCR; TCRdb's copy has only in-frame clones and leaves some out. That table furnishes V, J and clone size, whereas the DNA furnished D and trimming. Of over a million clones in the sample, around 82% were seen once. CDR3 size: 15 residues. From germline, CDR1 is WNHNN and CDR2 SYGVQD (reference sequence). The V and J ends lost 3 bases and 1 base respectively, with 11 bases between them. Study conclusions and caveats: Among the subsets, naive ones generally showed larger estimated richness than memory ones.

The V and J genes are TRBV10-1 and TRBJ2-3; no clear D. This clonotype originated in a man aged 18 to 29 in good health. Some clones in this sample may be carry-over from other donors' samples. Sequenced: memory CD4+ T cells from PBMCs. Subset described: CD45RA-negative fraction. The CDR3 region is CASSDVGVGTDTQYF. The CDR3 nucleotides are TGCGCCAGCAGTGATGTTGGGGTGGGCACAGATACGCAGTATTTT.